The 30 T cell receptor beta chains in this list originate from one sample, sequenced in a study of T cell repertoires in cytomegalovirus infection (dated by TCRdb to the late 2010s). The listed sequencing device is Illumina HiSeq 1500. TCRdb cleaned the public reads at Q25 with fastp, built clones with MiXCR and kept in-frame beta chains. CDR3 protein duplicates are merged, each entry listing the most common genes and DNA. The sample table records 28,000 or so distinct CDR3 sequences; around 19% of these occur just once. The ten biggest clones cover about four fifths of the sample. These receptors have no identified antigens. The sample's treatment or condition label is to be understood as: in vitro stimulation with specific CMV peptide epitopes to enrich CMV-specific T cells. The material sequenced was CD8+ T cells from cultured PBMCs, taken from culture after CMV antigen stimulation. These receptors came from a human donor in good health (CMV status not recorded). Some clones in this sample may be carry-over from other donors' samples.

On this clonotype: A much larger clone lies one base from this, so it may be a read error. CDR3 in DNA: TGTGCCAGCATGCGGGGCTACACAGATACGCAGTATTTT. Encoded protein: CASMRGYTDTQYF. The rearrangement joins TRBV27 to TRBJ2-3; a possible D gene is TRBD2 (6 bases). The CDR3 spans 13 residues. Germline-derived CDR1 and CDR2 are MNHEY and SMNVEV (reference sequence). Trimming took off 7 bases at V and 2 bases at J, with 10 bases between the two ends.

This clonotype has a count of ten or more. The gene calls are TRBV6-5 and TRBJ2-2; possibly TRBD1 for D (5 bases). V gave up 8 bases and J gave up 5 bases, with 15 bases separating them. The CDR3 totals 14 residues. Per the germline V gene, CDR1 is MNHEY and CDR2 is SVGAGI. CDR3 sequence reads: CASFSGARTGELFF. The CDR3 DNA sequence: TGTGCCAGCTTTTCTGGGGCGAGGACCGGGGAGCTGTTTTTT.

CDR3 in amino acids: CASSSGLAGETQYF. The CDR3 DNA reads TGTGCCAGCAGCTCTGGACTAGCTGGAGAGACCCAGTACTTC. The genes are TRBV7-9 and TRBJ2-5, with TRBD2 matching 8 bases. The junction had 5 bases not matched to a gene; V was cut back by 4 bases and J by 4 bases. Germline V gene data show CDR1 as SEHNR and CDR2 as FQNEAQ (reference sequence). This CDR3 has 14 amino acids.

This clonotype counts as large. This sequence joins TRBV7-2 and TRBJ1-2, with a possible D match to TRBD1 (5 bases). The CDR3 consists of 14 residues. Germline V gene lookup returns CDR1 SGHTA and CDR2 FQGNSA. With 0 bases removed from V and 4 bases from J, the gap between germline ends came to 9 bases. The CDR3 protein is CASSLAGDLYGYTF. CDR3 coding DNA: TGTGCCAGCAGCTTAGCGGGGGATCTCTATGGCTACACCTTC.

V usage is TRBV11-1 and J usage is TRBJ2-2, with 11 bases lining up with TRBD1. Germline loops: CDR1 SGHAT, CDR2 FQDESV (reference sequence). J gave up 5 bases and V 6 bases, and 11 bases lay outside the gene matches. The CDR3 totals 17 residues. The CDR3 is CASRVTGTGGSTGELFF. The CDR3 region has the DNA TGTGCCAGCAGGGTGACCGGGACAGGGGGTTCGACCGGGGAGCTGTTTTTT.

The V call is TRBV6-1, the J call TRBJ2-7; D perhaps matches TRBD2 (5 bases). This CDR3 has 13 residues. V was shortened by 1 base and J by 6 bases, with 10 bases between the two germline ends. Germline CDR1 is MNHNS and CDR2 is SASEGT. CDR3 nucleotide sequence: TGTGCCAGCAGTGAAGTGAGGGATATCGAGCAGTACTTC. This encodes CASSEVRDIEQYF.

The J gene is TRBJ1-1, the V gene TRBV9; a possible D gene is TRBD1 (6 bases). The CDR3 is 14 amino acids. Germline V lookup: CDR1 SGDLS, CDR2 YYNGEE. Trimming pared 3 bases from V and 3 bases from J, leaving 12 bases between. CDR3 residues: CASSAWGLDTEAFF. The CDR3 DNA reads TGTGCCAGCAGCGCCTGGGGGCTGGACACTGAAGCTTTCTTT.

This clonotype has ten or more counts. The chain has TRBV7-9 and TRBJ2-5; possibly TRBD2 for D (6 bases). CDR1 and CDR2 from the germline V gene are SEHNR and FQNEAQ (reference sequence). Trimming shortened V by 5 bases and J by 2 bases, and 9 bases separated the two germline ends. CDR3 length: 13 residues. CDR3 protein: CASSPSGQETQYF. The CDR3 nucleotides read TGTGCCAGCAGCCCAAGCGGGCAAGAGACCCAGTACTTC.

The rearrangement links TRBV29-1 to TRBJ2-2; 10 nucleotides match TRBD2. The trim removed 6 bases at V and 7 bases at J, leaving 2 bases unmatched. This CDR3 comprises 12 residues. Germline CDR1 reads SQVTM; CDR2 reads ANQGSEA. The CDR3, as DNA: TGCAGCGTCTCTAGCGGGAGCGGGGAGCTGTTTTTT. Residues: CSVSSGSGELFF.

The chain is built from TRBV24-1 and TRBJ2-1; no definite D call. The germline CDR1 and CDR2 sequences are KGHDR and SFDVKD. The CDR3 contains 12 residues. Trimming took 4 bases from V and 10 from J, leaving 10 bases between them. Here the CDR3 DNA reads TGTGCCACCAGTGACGGCCGCGAGGAGCAGTTCTTC. Translation gives CATSDGREEQFF.

V and J are TRBV7-6 and TRBJ2-1, with D tentatively TRBD1 (7 bases). Trimming removed 5 bases at V and 8 bases at J, with 16 bases between. This CDR3 region has 14 residues. Per germline, CDR1 SGHVS and CDR2 FNYEAQ. The CDR3 protein is CASSQVIRGDEQFF. CDR3 coding DNA: TGTGCCAGCAGCCAAGTCATCAGGGGGGATGAGCAGTTCTTC. The full variable domain, with the rest looked up from reference TRBV7-6 and TRBJ2-1, is GAGVSQSPRYKVTKRGQDVALRCDPISGHVSLYWYRQALGQGPEFLTYFNYEAQQDKSGLPNDRFSAERPEGSISTLTIQRTEQRDSAMYRCASSQVIRGDEQFFGPGTRLTVL.

This clonotype was detected ten times or more. The chain uses TRBV7-2 and TRBJ1-2, with TRBD1 matching over 7 bases. V lost 1 base and J lost 7; bases outside the gene matches: 6. The germline CDR1 and CDR2 sequences are SGHTA and FQGNSA. CDR3 length: 14 amino acids. CDR3 coding DNA: TGTGCCAGCAGCTTAGAACCAGGGGGGGGTGGCTACACCTTC. Translation: CASSLEPGGGGYTF.

This clonotype has a handful of counts. The V gene is TRBV7-8, the J gene TRBJ1-5; the D gene is possibly TRBD1 (5 bases). CDR3 length: 20 residues. V was clipped by 0 bases and J by 0 bases, with 21 bases between them. Germline assignment: CDR1 SGHVS and CDR2 FQNEAQ. Written as DNA, the CDR3 is TGTGCCAGCAGCTTAGCGCGAGAGGCGGGGGAGCGCCATAGCAATCAGCCCCAGCATTTT. Encoded protein: CASSLAREAGERHSNQPQHF.

The J gene is TRBJ2-1, the V gene TRBV28, with 7 bases that match TRBD1. The CDR3 runs to 17 residues. CDR1 and CDR2 (germline): MDHEN, SYDVKM. V was clipped by 4 bases and J by 3 bases; unmatched bases: 12. The chain's CDR3 is CASSSLTGTADYNEQFF. The CDR3 DNA reads TGTGCCAGCAGTTCCCTGACCGGGACAGCCGACTACAATGAGCAGTTCTTC.

This clonotype turned up a few times. CDR3 in DNA: TGCAGCTACCGAGGCCCGACTAGCGGGTCTCCCTACGAGCAGTACTTC. This codes for CSYRGPTSGSPYEQYF. V gene TRBV29-1 combines with J gene TRBJ2-7; 10 bases agree with TRBD2. The CDR3 has 16 amino acids. Germline V gene lookup returns CDR1 SQVTM and CDR2 ANQGSEA. V lost 8 bases to trimming and J lost 2 bases; unmatched junction nucleotides: 15.

This clonotype has a handful of counts. The chain is built from TRBV20-1 and TRBJ2-7; D is uncertain. This CDR3 is built from 12 residues. Germline V CDR1 and CDR2: DFQATT, SNEGSKA (reference sequence). Trimming shortened V by 0 bases and J by 6 bases, and 9 bases separated the two germline ends. For the CDR3, the DNA is TGCAGTGCTAGAGAACAGTCGGTCGAGCAGTACTTC. Encoded protein: CSAREQSVEQYF.

J is TRBJ2-5 and V is TRBV7-9, with a possible D match to TRBD2 (5 bases). Germline assignment: CDR1 SEHNR and CDR2 FQNEAQ (reference sequence). The CDR3 is 15 residues long. Trimming took off 4 bases at V and 2 bases at J, with 14 bases between the two ends. The DNA for the CDR3 is TGTGCCAGCAGCTCAAGGTTGAGGGATCAAGAGACCCAGTACTTC. It specifies CASSSRLRDQETQYF. The full variable domain, with the rest looked up from reference TRBV7-9 and TRBJ2-5, is DTGVSQNPRHKITKRGQNVTFRCDPISEHNRLYWYRQTLGQGPEFLTYFQNEAQLEKSRLLSDRFSAERPKGSFSTLEIQRTEQGDSAMYLCASSSRLRDQETQYFGPGTRLLVL.

This clonotype was seen only a few times. The V and J genes are TRBV7-2 and TRBJ2-7; TRBD2 aligns across 12 bases. V was clipped by 6 bases and J by 2 bases; unmatched bases: 5. The CDR3 sequence is 15 residues long. From germline, CDR1 is SGHTA and CDR2 FQGNSA. CDR3 region: CASSHSSGGAYEQYF. The CDR3 DNA reads TGTGCCAGCAGTCATTCTAGCGGGGGGGCCTACGAGCAGTACTTC.

This clonotype was seen a handful of times. The V and J genes are TRBV5-1 and TRBJ2-7; 9 bases agree with TRBD1. Trimming at V came to 0 bases and at J to 5 bases, leaving 3 bases not matched to a gene. Germline V gives CDR1 SGHRS, CDR2 YFSETQ. The CDR3 is made up of 14 amino acids. CDR3 loop: CASSLGTGVNEQYF. As DNA, the CDR3 is TGCGCCAGCAGCTTGGGGACAGGGGTGAACGAGCAGTACTTC. The entire variable domain, with the rest obtained from reference TRBV5-1 and TRBJ2-7, is as follows: KAGVTQTPRYLIKTRGQQVTLSCSPISGHRSVSWYQQTPGQGLQFLFEYFSETQRNKGNFPGRFSGRQFSNSRSEMNVSTLELGDSALYLCASSLGTGVNEQYFGPGTRLTVT.

This clonotype was picked up one time. The chain carries TRBV10-2 and TRBJ2-2; D gene unclear. Trimming cost V 3 bases and J 2 bases, with 13 bases left between them. The CDR3 length is 16 residues. Per the germline V gene, CDR1 is WSHSY and CDR2 is SAAADI. The CDR3 region is CASSDPSRSNTGELFF. In DNA form, the CDR3 reads TGCGCCAGCAGTGACCCGTCTAGGTCCAACACCGGGGAGCTGTTTTTT.

At least ten counts were recorded for this clonotype. The chain couples TRBV4-1 to TRBJ2-4; 7 bases agree with TRBD1. In germline, CDR1 is MGHRA, CDR2 YSYEKL. After removal of 4 bases from V and 5 bases from J, the junction contained 5 bases not matched to a gene. This CDR3 contains 14 residues. Here the CDR3 reads CASSPDRAENIQYF. CDR3 nucleotides: TGCGCCAGCAGCCCCGACAGGGCTGAAAACATTCAGTACTTC.

This clonotype was seen only a few times. The chain employs TRBV5-4 and TRBJ1-2; D ambiguous. V was pared by 1 base and J by 3 bases, with 10 bases between. This CDR3 is 14 amino acids long. Looked up from germline, CDR1 is SGHNT and CDR2 is YYREEE (reference sequence). The CDR3 loop reads CASSLNYLDYGYTF. CDR3 in DNA: TGTGCCAGCAGCTTGAATTATCTGGACTATGGCTACACCTTC.

The rearrangement uses TRBV28 and TRBJ2-2, with D perhaps TRBD2 (6 bases). Germline assignment: CDR1 MDHEN and CDR2 SYDVKM. V was pared by 8 bases and J by 2 bases, with 18 bases between. The CDR3 runs to 16 residues. The CDR3 is CASDNSWDSNTGELFF. In DNA, the CDR3 is TGTGCCAGCGACAATTCCTGGGACTCAAACACCGGGGAGCTGTTTTTT.

V gene TRBV7-8 combines with J gene TRBJ2-2; weak D call: TRBD1 (6 bases). CDR3 size: 17 residues. V was cut by 1 base and J by 1 base, with 13 bases left in between. The germline V gene encodes CDR1 SGHVS and CDR2 FQNEAQ. Here the CDR3 DNA reads TGTGCCAGCAGCTTAGTGGGGGCAGGGTGGAACACCGGGGAGCTGTTTTTT. This translates into CASSLVGAGWNTGELFF.

This clonotype was counted only a few times. The J gene is TRBJ2-1, the V gene TRBV9; 11 bases match TRBD2. After removal of 4 bases from V and 6 bases from J, the junction contained 6 bases not matched to a gene. This CDR3 comprises 15 residues. Germline V gene lookup returns CDR1 SGDLS and CDR2 YYNGEE. This chain's CDR3 is CASSMSGTSGNEQFF. CDR3 coding DNA: TGTGCCAGCAGCATGTCCGGGACTAGCGGCAATGAGCAGTTCTTC.

The genes are TRBV28 and TRBJ2-7; TRBD2 matches at 8 bases. This CDR3 is 13 amino acids long. V trimming: 7 bases; J trimming: 3 bases; junction bases outside the gene matches: 5. Germline V CDR1 and CDR2: MDHEN, SYDVKM. The CDR3 bases are TGTGCCAGCACAGCGGGAGTTGGCTACGAGCAGTACTTC. This codes for CASTAGVGYEQYF.

The CDR3 is CAISGASSTDTQYF. For the CDR3, the DNA is TGTGCCATCAGTGGGGCCTCTAGCACAGATACGCAGTATTTT. This sequence joins TRBV10-3 and TRBJ2-3; D is ambiguous. Between the trimmed V and J ends, which lost 4 bases and 0 bases, there was a span of 8 bases. This CDR3 region has 14 residues. The germline gives CDR1 ENHRY, CDR2 SYGVKD.

This chain joins TRBV29-1 and TRBJ2-4; 8 positions agree with TRBD1. The V gene's germline CDR1 is SQVTM and CDR2 ANQGSEA. V was clipped by 7 bases and J by 6 bases; unmatched bases: 11. The CDR3 covers 14 residues. The CDR3, as DNA: TGCAGCGGGATTCCAGGGGGCAAGGGAAACATTCAGTACTTC. Translation gives CSGIPGGKGNIQYF.

In its sample, this clonotype was seen many times. V is TRBV28 and J is TRBJ2-7; tentative D call: TRBD2 (5 bases). Trimming pared 2 bases from V and 5 bases from J, leaving 13 bases between. The CDR3 length is 14 residues. Germline lookup yields CDR1 MDHEN and CDR2 SYDVKM. The CDR3 here is CASSLIGVGHEQYF. The DNA for the CDR3 is TGTGCCAGCAGTTTAATCGGGGTGGGTCACGAGCAGTACTTC.

This clonotype turned up a few times. The rearrangement links TRBV12-3 or TRBV12-4 to TRBJ2-3; 7 positions match TRBD2. V shed 4 bases and J 0 bases; nucleotides not matched to a gene: 7. The CDR3 length is 16 residues. CDR3 residues: CASSSREGTSTDTQYF. CDR3 sequence (DNA): TGTGCCAGCAGTTCCAGGGAGGGGACTAGCACAGATACGCAGTATTTT.